This T cell receptor (beta chain) was obtained from a study of T cell changes during pregnancy in multiple sclerosis. Produced via immunoSEQ multiplex PCR; TCRdb's table is partial and in-frame only. The sample has 55,000 to 75,000 clones, 91% seen once. Sequencing was performed on peripheral blood, taken in the third trimester of pregnancy. The clonotype was recovered from a female donor in good health, enrolled as a control in a pregnancy study.

CDR3 loop: CASSFLRGGDDTGELFF. The DNA of the CDR3 is TGTGCCAGCAGTTTCCTCCGTGGGGGGGACGACACCGGGGAGCTGTTTTTT. The chain recombines TRBV7-9 with TRBJ2-2, with 7 nucleotides matching TRBD2. This CDR3 has 17 residues. The V gene's germline CDR1 is SEHNR and CDR2 FQNEAQ (reference sequence). Trimming cost V 6 bases and J 3 bases; bases outside gene matches: 13.